This T cell receptor beta chain was sequenced during a study of CD8 T cells in Susac syndrome (dated by TCRdb to the late 2010s). Broadly, across the study: Repertoire sequencing was used to test whether CD8+ T cell activation and differentiation in Susac syndrome was antigen driven. CD8+ T cell repertoire clonality was compared between about a dozen healthy donors, approximately 14 Susac syndrome patients and around 16 multiple sclerosis patients.

As for this clonotype: What antigen it recognizes has not been identified. Base qualities were left out, and no much larger clone turns up one base away.

At the junction V is shortened by 2 bases and J by 6 bases; bases outside the gene matches: 8. Including the terminal cysteine and phenylalanine, the CDR3 comprises 15 residues. The retained sequence is limited to the CDR3, 45 bases, with the frame set at the first base. Peripheral blood CD8+ and CD4+ T cells from healthy donors, Susac syndrome patients and multiple sclerosis patients were profiled using high-throughput TCR beta sequencing. The multiple sclerosis controls were treatment-naive patients whose relapsing-remitting disease, either stable or active, fulfilled the revised McDonald criteria. Bulk CD8+ and CD4+ T cells were purified magnetically by negative isolation, whereas CD8+ TEMRA cells were enriched by FACS. Blood was drawn into EDTA tubes, processed within 24 hours, and PBMCs were isolated by density gradient centrifugation. PBMCs intended for TCR sequencing were cryopreserved in liquid nitrogen and were subsequently thawed in a 37 degrees C water bath. The sorted or isolated CD4+, CD8+ and CD8+ TEMRA cells reached a purity of at least 90%.

RNA was extracted using the RNeasy kit, and roughly 0.5 to 1 microgram was reverse transcribed with random hexamers. TCR beta CDR3 regions were amplified with the immunoSEQ multiplex PCR assay covering 54 Vbeta and 13 Jbeta segments. Bias from PCR amplification was corrected by using a synthetic template baseline for primer optimization and for computational correction. The authors' pipeline ran thus. Reads were assigned to V, D and J genes according to IMGT and analyzed in immunoSEQ Analyzer, with only productive sequences retained. Clonality was calculated as one minus the Shannon entropy normalized by log2 of the number of productive unique sequences. For each patient and control, public and private clones were evaluated within the 100 most prevalent clones. Clones were defined as Susac-specific when absent from the healthy and MS cohorts, from 1052 published viral clones and from other ImmuneACCESS disease sequences. TCRdb redid the processing of the public reads, applying fastp at Q25 and MiXCR, and retained in-frame beta chains. Each record represents a unique CDR3 protein, reported with the most common genes and DNA among its rows. TCRdb's processing, not the authors', yielded these V and J calls. The sample includes hundreds of thousands of distinct CDR3 sequences, with 92% observed a single time. The ten biggest clones cover roughly 0.13% of the sample.

Overall study outcomes, separate from this receptor: The TCR sequencing and HLA analysis was acknowledged to have included a relatively small number of individuals.

Sample: CD8+ T cells from PBMCs. The rearranged segments are TRBV12-3 or TRBV12-4 and TRBJ2-7, with 9 central nucleotides matching TRBD1. The receptor was isolated from a human donor with multiple sclerosis. DNA sequence: TGTGCCAGCAGTTTATCGACCGGGACAGGGACCGAGCAGTACTTC. Translated, this is CASSLSTGTGTEQYF.